This TCR beta chain was recovered during a study of blood T cell repertoires in COVID-19. Study at large: Acute-phase and convalescent COVID-19 samples originated in the United States, Italy and Spain. In each case, the material was cDNA or gDNA derived from T cells, B-cell-depleted T cells, or PBMCs.

The V gene's germline CDR1 is SGDLS and CDR2 YYNGEE. This CDR3 has 15 amino acids. V was pared by 4 bases and J by 2 bases, with 8 bases of the junction left unmatched. Per the original data handling: For nucleated cells, counts were estimated from reference gene primer amplification. TCRdb's copy holds only in-frame clones and misses some; the assay was immunoSEQ multiplex PCR. V and J calls and clone size are as listed in that table; D and trimming were resolved from the DNA. The data hold 24,000 or so clones, with more than 75% observed a single time. The V call is TRBV9, the J call TRBJ1-1; 7 positions agree with TRBD1. This receptor was taken from a woman over 75 with acute or convalescent COVID-19. The sample taken for sequencing was peripheral blood. CDR3 in amino acids: CASSLLGQHNTEAFF. The CDR3 coding sequence is TGTGCCAGCAGCCTCCTGGGACAGCATAACACTGAAGCTTTCTTT.